This T cell receptor beta chain came from a study of T cell responses to AZD1222 COVID-19 vaccine. Findings of the study overall: Among AZD1222 vaccinees, only five or six were seropositive at baseline. Spike-specific TCR breadth and depth rose after two AZD1222 doses. Donors were largely white British and mainly female; clonal diversity was possibly underestimated.

A word on this clone: Its matching antigen is unknown.

Profiled with immunoSEQ multiplex PCR; TCRdb holds only in-frame clones, not every one. The sample records about 150,000 clones, around 89% being singletons. The receptor was derived from an adult in good health. Sample: peripheral blood, taken on day 0 of AZD1222 vaccination.

CDR3: CAWSIPRDSEVNEQYF. CDR3 sequence (DNA): TGTGCCTGGAGTATTCCCAGGGACAGCGAAGTGAACGAGCAGTACTTC. This rearrangement joins TRBV30 to TRBJ2-7, with TRBD1 matching over 7 bases. This CDR3 region has 16 residues. CDR1 and CDR2 from the germline V gene are GTSNPN and SVGIG (reference sequence). The J segment lost 5 bases and the V segment lost 2 bases, leaving 15 bases of the junction unmatched.